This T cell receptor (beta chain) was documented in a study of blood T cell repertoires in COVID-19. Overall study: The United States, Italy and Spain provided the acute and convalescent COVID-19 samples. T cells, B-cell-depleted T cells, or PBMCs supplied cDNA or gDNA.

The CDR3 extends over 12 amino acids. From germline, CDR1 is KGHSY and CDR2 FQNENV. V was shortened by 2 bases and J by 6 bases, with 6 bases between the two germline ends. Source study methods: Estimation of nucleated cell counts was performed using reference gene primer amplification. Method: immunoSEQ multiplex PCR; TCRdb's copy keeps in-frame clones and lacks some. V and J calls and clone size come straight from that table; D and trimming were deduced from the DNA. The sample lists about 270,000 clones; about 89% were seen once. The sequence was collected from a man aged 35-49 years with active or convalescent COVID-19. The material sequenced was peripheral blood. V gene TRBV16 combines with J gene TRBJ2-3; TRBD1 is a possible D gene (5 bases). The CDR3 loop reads CASSQGADTQYF. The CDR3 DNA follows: TGTGCCAGCAGCCAAGGGGCTGATACGCAGTATTTT.